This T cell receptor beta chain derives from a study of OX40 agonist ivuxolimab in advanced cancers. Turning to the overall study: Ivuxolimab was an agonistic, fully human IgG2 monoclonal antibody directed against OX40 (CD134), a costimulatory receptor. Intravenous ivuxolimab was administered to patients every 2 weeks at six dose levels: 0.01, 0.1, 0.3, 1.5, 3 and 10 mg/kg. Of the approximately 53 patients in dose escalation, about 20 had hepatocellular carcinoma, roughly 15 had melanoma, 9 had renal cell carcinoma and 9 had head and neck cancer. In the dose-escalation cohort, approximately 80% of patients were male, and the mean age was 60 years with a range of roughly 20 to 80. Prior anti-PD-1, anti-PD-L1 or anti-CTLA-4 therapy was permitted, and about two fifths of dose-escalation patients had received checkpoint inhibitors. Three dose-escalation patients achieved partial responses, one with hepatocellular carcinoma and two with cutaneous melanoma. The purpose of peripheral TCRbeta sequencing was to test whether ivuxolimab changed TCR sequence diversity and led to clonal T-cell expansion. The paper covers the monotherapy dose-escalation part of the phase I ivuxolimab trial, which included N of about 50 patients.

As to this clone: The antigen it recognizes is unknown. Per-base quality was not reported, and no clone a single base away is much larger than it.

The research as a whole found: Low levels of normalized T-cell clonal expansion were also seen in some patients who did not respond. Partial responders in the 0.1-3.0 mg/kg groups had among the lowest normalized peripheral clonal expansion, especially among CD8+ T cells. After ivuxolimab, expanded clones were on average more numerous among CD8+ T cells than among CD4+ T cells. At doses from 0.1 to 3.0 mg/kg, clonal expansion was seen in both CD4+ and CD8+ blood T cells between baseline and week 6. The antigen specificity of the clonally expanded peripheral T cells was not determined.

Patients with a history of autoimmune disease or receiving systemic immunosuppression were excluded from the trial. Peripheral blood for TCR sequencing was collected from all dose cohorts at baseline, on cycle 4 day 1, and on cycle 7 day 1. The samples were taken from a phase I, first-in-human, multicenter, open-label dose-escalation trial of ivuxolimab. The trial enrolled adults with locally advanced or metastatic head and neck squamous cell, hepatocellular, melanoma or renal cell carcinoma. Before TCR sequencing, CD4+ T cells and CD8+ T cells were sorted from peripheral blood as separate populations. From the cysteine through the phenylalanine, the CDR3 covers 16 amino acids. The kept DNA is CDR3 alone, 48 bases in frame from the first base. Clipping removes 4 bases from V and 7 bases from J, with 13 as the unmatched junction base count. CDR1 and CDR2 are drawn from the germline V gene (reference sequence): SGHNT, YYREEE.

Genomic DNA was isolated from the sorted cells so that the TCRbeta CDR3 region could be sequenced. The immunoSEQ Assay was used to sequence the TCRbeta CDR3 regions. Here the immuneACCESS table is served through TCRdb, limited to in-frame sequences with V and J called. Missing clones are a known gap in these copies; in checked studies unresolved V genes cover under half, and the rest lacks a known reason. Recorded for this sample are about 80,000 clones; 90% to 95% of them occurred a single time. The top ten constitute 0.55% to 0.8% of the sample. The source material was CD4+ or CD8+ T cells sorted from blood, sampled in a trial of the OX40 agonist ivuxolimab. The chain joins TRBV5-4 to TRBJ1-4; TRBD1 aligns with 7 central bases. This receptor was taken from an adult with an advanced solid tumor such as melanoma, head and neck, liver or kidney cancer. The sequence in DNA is TGTGCCAGCAGCCGACAGGGTCGACGCGGTGGTGAAAAACTGTTTTTT. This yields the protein CASSRQGRRGGEKLFF.